The 23 T cell receptor beta chains presented below share a single source sample, sequenced in a study of T cells expressing NK-cell markers. TCRdb re-called the 5' RACE reads; every CDR3 protein appears as one record, without DNA. Its listing shows 150,000 to 200,000 distinct CDR3 sequences. Material: blood T cells: a sorted CD56 or NKG2C T cell subset, CD4+ or CD8+ T cells, or bulk PBMC T cells (not recorded which). The receptors shown here come from a man aged 18-69 years in good health.

The chain carries TRBV20-1 and TRBJ1-1; TCRdb lists TRBD1, though no DNA is available to test this call. The CDR3 is 14 residues long. From germline, CDR1 is DFQATT and CDR2 SNEGSKA (reference sequence). The CDR3 is CSAPRGTGDTEAFF.

The V gene is TRBV12-3 or TRBV12-4, the J gene TRBJ2-1; TCRdb reports TRBD2, a call that lacks DNA to check it against. The CDR3 contains 13 residues. The CDR3 protein is CASTPSGEDEQFF.

This chain connects TRBV7-9 to TRBJ2-5; TCRdb picks TRBD1, but there is no DNA to check that call. This CDR3 has 16 residues. Germline V gene sequence: CDR1 SEHNR, CDR2 FQNEAQ (reference sequence). The CDR3 protein is CASSGRDRGYKETQYF.

The chain is built from TRBV9 and TRBJ1-2; TCRdb names TRBD1, which stays unverified in the absence of DNA. Germline values: CDR1 SGDLS, CDR2 YYNGEE. This CDR3 contains 16 residues. The CDR3 protein is CASSSSPDREAAGYTF.

The chain joins TRBV27 to TRBJ2-3. CDR1 and CDR2 (germline): MNHEY, SMNVEV (reference sequence). The CDR3 consists of 16 residues. CDR3 residues: CASSLLGEASTDTQYF.

The chain combines TRBV2 with TRBJ2-3; the D gene TCRdb calls, TRBD2, cannot be checked with no DNA. The CDR3 is 15 amino acids. Germline V CDR1 and CDR2: SNHLY, FYNNEI. The CDR3 protein is CASSELAASTDTQYF.

The chain links TRBV18 to TRBJ1-2; TCRdb names TRBD1, which stays unverified in the absence of DNA. CDR3 length: 14 amino acids. In germline, CDR1 is KGHSH, CDR2 LQKENI. The CDR3 is CASSPPGTGAGYTF.

The CDR3 sequence: CAISEVGENVNNEQFF. The V call is TRBV10-3, the J call TRBJ2-1; TCRdb reports TRBD1, a call that lacks DNA to check it against. CDR1 is ENHRY, CDR2 SYGVKD, per germline. CDR3 length equals 16 residues.

This chain joins TRBV4-2 and TRBJ2-7. The CDR3 loop spans 14 amino acids. Germline CDR1 and CDR2: LGHNA and YNFKEQ. The CDR3 sequence is CASSQDRSTYEQYF.

The V call is TRBV2, the J call TRBJ2-1. Germline V gene lookup returns CDR1 SNHLY and CDR2 FYNNEI. The CDR3 sequence is 11 residues long. CDR3 region: CASSPDSEQFF.

The rearrangement joins TRBV27 to TRBJ2-1; the D call of TRBD2 rests on TCRdb alone, since no DNA is present to check it. The CDR3 extends over 16 amino acids. In germline, CDR1 is MNHEY, CDR2 SMNVEV (reference sequence). CDR3: CASSSPSASSYNEQFF.

The chain employs TRBV20-1 and TRBJ1-1. CDR1 DFQATT and CDR2 SNEGSKA come from the germline V gene (reference sequence). The CDR3 sequence is 15 residues long. This CDR3 is CSARGVGRMNTEAFF.

The CDR3 protein is CASSPRDRAPPGANVLTF. The chain has TRBV9 and TRBJ2-6; TCRdb proposes TRBD1, but this gene call is untestable without DNA. The CDR3 totals 18 residues. Germline V gene lookup returns CDR1 SGDLS and CDR2 YYNGEE.

The rearrangement uses TRBV7-8 and TRBJ2-1; TCRdb's D gene call, TRBD1, goes unchecked for lack of DNA. Germline CDR1 reads SGHVS; CDR2 reads FQNEAQ. This CDR3 is 14 amino acids long. CDR3 residues: CASSLGGPLNEQFF.

The chain combines TRBV18 with TRBJ1-1; checking the TCRdb D call of TRBD1 is not possible without DNA. The CDR3 spans 17 residues. Germline V CDR1 and CDR2: KGHSH, LQKENI. The CDR3 protein is CASSPLPTGQGNTEAFF.

The V gene is TRBV7-8, the J gene TRBJ2-1; there is no DNA to check the TCRdb D call of TRBD1. The germline V gene encodes CDR1 SGHVS and CDR2 FQNEAQ. The CDR3 consists of 16 residues. The CDR3 sequence is CASSLRTDSSYNEQFF.

The rearrangement links TRBV20-1 to TRBJ2-1; the D call from TCRdb, TRBD1, cannot be confirmed without DNA. This CDR3 is 12 amino acids long. CDR1 and CDR2 from the germline V gene are DFQATT and SNEGSKA (reference sequence). The CDR3 sequence is CSANRGPNEQFF.

The rearrangement links TRBV29-1 to TRBJ1-5; without DNA, the TCRdb call of TRBD1 cannot be checked. Germline V CDR1 and CDR2: SQVTM, ANQGSEA. The CDR3 contains 14 residues. The CDR3 is CSVAGTGGMEPQHF.

This chain uses TRBV6-4 with TRBJ2-1; TCRdb picks TRBD2, but there is no DNA to check that call. Germline CDR1 and CDR2: MRHNA and SNTAGT. The CDR3 has 14 residues. CDR3 loop: CATDSGGSYNEQFF.

The chain is built from TRBV12-3 or TRBV12-4 and TRBJ2-3; absent DNA, TCRdb's TRBD1 call cannot be checked. This CDR3 is built from 15 residues. CDR3: CASSLAGGRTDTQYF.

The rearrangement uses TRBV20-1 and TRBJ2-1; TCRdb outputs TRBD2, but without DNA this stays unchecked. The V gene's germline CDR1 is DFQATT and CDR2 SNEGSKA (reference sequence). The CDR3 is 16 residues long. CDR3 sequence reads: CSAREIAGSSYNEQFF.

The genes are TRBV6-5 and TRBJ1-4; TCRdb designates TRBD1, a call that cannot be tested without DNA. This CDR3 is built from 16 residues. Germline V CDR1 and CDR2: MNHEY, SVGAGI. The CDR3 sequence is CASSYSVGPANEKLFF.

J is TRBJ2-1 and V is TRBV27; TCRdb lists TRBD1, though no DNA is available to test this call. The CDR3 contains 14 residues. CDR1 MNHEY and CDR2 SMNVEV come from the germline V gene (reference sequence). The chain's CDR3 is CASRRGAGYNEQFF.